The subject of this entry is one T cell receptor beta chain. J gave up 3 bases and V 3 bases, and 10 bases lay outside the gene matches. Per the germline V gene, CDR1 is LGHNA and CDR2 is YNFKEQ. The CDR3 sequence is 17 residues long. Study processing details: Reference gene primer amplification gave nucleated cell count estimates. Clones were read by immunoSEQ multiplex PCR, and TCRdb kept only the in-frame ones, dropping some. Clonal size and the V and J genes are those of that table, whereas D and trimming came from the DNA. The data contain under 200,000 clones, approximately 83% of them singletons. This sample was taken from a study of blood T cell repertoires in COVID-19. Study-wide context: Both acute and convalescent COVID-19 samples were obtained from the United States, Italy and Spain. T cells, B-cell-depleted T cells, or PBMCs provided the cDNA or gDNA that served as material.

The sequencing input was peripheral blood. This receptor was obtained from a woman aged 60-70 years with acute or convalescent COVID-19. The chain has TRBV4-2 and TRBJ2-1, with TRBD2 matching over 8 bases. The CDR3 region is CASSQFEGGGNYNEQFF. Here the CDR3 DNA reads TGTGCCAGCAGCCAGTTTGAAGGCGGGGGGAACTACAATGAGCAGTTCTTC.